This T cell receptor beta chain was sequenced for a study of yellow fever vaccine responses in identical twins. TCRdb re-derived calls from the RT-PCR reads in MiXCR, one entry per CDR3 protein. The sample consists of about 1,000 distinct CDR3 sequences, over 80% of them appearing once. Study results and caveats: It has been reported that, in twins, the vaccine T cell response seemed partly convergent and partly personalized.

Points on this clonotype: Its specificity is unknown.

This TCR was sampled from a young woman who received the yellow fever vaccine. Sample: T cells from blood (PBMCs), unsorted or a sorted subset (not recorded which), taken before or after yellow fever vaccination (not recorded which).

The CDR3: CASSLRTSSSYEQYF. Here the CDR3 DNA reads TGCGCCAGCAGTTTGCGGACATCGTCCTCCTACGAGCAGTACTTC. The gene calls are TRBV5-1 and TRBJ2-7; a possible D gene is TRBD1 (5 bases). The CDR3 has 15 residues. V was shortened by 5 bases and J by 0 bases, with 15 bases between the two germline ends. Germline CDR1 SGHRS, CDR2 YFSETQ.